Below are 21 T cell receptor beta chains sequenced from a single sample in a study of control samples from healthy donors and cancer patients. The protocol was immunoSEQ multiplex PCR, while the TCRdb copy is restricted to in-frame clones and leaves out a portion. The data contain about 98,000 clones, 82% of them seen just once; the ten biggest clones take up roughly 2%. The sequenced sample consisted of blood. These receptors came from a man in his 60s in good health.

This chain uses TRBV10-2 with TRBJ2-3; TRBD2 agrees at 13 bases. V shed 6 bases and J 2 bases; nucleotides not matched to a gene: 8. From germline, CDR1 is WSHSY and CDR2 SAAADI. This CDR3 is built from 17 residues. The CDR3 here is CASRPGLAGRATDTQYF. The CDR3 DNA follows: TGCGCCAGCAGGCCGGGACTAGCGGGGCGAGCCACAGATACGCAGTATTTT.

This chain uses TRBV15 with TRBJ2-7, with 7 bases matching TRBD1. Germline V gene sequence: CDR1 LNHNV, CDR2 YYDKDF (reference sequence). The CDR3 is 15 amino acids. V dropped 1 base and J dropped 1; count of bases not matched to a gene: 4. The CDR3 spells CATSRVGQESYEQYF. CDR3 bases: TGTGCCACCAGCAGAGTAGGACAGGAATCCTACGAGCAGTACTTC.

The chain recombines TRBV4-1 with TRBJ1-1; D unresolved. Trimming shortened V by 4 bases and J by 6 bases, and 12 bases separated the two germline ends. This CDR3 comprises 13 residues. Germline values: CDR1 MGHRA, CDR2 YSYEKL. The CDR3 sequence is CASSLTVSPEAFF. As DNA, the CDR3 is TGCGCCAGCAGCCTTACGGTAAGCCCTGAAGCTTTCTTT.

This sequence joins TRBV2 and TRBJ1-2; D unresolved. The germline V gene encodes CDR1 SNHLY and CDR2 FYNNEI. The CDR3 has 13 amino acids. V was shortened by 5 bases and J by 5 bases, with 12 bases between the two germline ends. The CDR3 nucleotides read TGTGCCAGCAGTCCGACAAGCCTATATGGCTACACCTTC. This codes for CASSPTSLYGYTF.

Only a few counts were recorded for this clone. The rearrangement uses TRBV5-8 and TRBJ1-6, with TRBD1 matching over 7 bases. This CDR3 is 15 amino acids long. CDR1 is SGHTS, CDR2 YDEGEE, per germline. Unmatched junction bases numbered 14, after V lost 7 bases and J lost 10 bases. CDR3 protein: CASRTLDRVQSPLHF. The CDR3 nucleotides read TGTGCCAGCCGCACCCTCGACAGGGTTCAATCACCCCTCCACTTT. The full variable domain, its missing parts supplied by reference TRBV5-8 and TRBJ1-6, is EAGVTQSPTHLIKTRGQQATLRCSPISGHTSVYWYQQALGLGLQFLLWYDEGEERNRGNFPPRFSGRQFPNYSSELNVNALELEDSALYLCASRTLDRVQSPLHFGNGTRLTVT.

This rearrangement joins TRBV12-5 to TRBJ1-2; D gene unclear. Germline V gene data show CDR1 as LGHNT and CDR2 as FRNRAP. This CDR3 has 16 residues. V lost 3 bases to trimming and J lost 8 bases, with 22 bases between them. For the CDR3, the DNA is TGTGCTAGTGGTTTAACCCCGACCCGGAGCGCTGGGGGCTACACCTTC. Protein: CASGLTPTRSAGGYTF.

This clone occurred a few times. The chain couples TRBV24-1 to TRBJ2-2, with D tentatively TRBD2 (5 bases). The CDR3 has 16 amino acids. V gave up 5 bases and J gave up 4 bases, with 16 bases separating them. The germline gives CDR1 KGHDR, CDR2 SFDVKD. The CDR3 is CATSASDFRGTGELFF. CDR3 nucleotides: TGTGCCACCAGTGCCTCGGATTTTCGGGGCACCGGGGAGCTGTTTTTT.

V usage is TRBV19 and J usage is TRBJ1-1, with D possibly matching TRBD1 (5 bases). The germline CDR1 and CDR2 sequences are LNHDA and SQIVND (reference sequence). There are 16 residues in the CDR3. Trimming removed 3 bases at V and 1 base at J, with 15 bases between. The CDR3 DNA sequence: TGTGCCAGTAGTATCGGAAGGGGAAGGTCGAACACTGAAGCTTTCTTT. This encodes CASSIGRGRSNTEAFF.

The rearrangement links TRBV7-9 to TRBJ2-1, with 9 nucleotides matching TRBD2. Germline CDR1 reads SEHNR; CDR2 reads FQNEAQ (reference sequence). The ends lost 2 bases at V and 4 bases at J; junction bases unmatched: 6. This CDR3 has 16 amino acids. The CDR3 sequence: CASSLKVAGAYNEQFF. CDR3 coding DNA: TGTGCCAGCAGCTTAAAGGTAGCGGGAGCTTACAATGAGCAGTTCTTC. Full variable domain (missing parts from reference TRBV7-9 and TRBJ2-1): DTGVSQNPRHKITKRGQNVTFRCDPISEHNRLYWYRQTLGQGPEFLTYFQNEAQLEKSRLLSDRFSAERPKGSFSTLEIQRTEQGDSAMYLCASSLKVAGAYNEQFFGPGTRLTVL.

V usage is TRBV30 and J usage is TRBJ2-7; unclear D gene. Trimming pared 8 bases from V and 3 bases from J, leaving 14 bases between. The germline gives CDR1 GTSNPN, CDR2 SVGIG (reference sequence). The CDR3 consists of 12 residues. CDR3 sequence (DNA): TGTGCCGCGGAATGGATCTACTACGAGCAGTACTTC. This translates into CAAEWIYYEQYF.

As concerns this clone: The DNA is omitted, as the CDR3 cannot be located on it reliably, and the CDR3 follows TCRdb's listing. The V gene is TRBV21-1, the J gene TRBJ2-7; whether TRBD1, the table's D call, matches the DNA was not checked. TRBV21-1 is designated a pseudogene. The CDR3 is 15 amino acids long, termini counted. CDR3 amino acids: CASSVGQGAPYEQYF.

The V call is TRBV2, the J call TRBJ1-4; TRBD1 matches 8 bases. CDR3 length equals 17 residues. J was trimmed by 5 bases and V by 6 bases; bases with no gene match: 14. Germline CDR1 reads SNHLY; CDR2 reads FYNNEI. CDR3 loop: CASRDWTGRGLNEKLFF. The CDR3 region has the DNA TGTGCCAGCAGGGACTGGACAGGGCGCGGACTGAATGAAAAACTGTTTTTT.

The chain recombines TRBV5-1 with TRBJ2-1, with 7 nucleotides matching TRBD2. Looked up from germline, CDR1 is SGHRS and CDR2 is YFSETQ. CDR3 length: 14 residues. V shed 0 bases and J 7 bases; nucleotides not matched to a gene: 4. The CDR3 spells CASSLDAGANEQFF. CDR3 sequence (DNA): TGCGCCAGCAGCTTGGATGCGGGAGCGAATGAGCAGTTCTTC. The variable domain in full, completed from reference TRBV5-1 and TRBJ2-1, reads KAGVTQTPRYLIKTRGQQVTLSCSPISGHRSVSWYQQTPGQGLQFLFEYFSETQRNKGNFPGRFSGRQFSNSRSEMNVSTLELGDSALYLCASSLDAGANEQFFGPGTRLTVL.

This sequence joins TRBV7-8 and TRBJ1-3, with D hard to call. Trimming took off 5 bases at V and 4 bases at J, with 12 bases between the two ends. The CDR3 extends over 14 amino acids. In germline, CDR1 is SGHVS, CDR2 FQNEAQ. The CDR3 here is CASSPGVVGNTIYF. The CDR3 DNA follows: TGTGCCAGCAGCCCTGGGGTAGTCGGAAACACCATATATTTT.

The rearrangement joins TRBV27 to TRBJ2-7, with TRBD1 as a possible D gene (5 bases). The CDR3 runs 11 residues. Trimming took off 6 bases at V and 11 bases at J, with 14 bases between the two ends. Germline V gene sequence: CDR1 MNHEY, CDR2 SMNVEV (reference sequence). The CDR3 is CASRSTGPEYF. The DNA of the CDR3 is TGTGCCAGCAGGTCTACAGGACCGGAGTACTTC.

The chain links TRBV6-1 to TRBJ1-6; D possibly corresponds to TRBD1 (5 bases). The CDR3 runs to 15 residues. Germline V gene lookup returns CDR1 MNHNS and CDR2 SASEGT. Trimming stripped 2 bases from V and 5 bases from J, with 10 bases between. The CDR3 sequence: CASSERQINNSPLHF. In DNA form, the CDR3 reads TGTGCCAGCAGTGAACGACAGATTAATAATTCACCCCTCCACTTT.

The CDR3, as DNA: TGTGCCAGCAGTGAGGACAGGGCTGGGACTGAAGCTTTCTTT. Its protein product is CASSEDRAGTEAFF. V is TRBV25-1 and J is TRBJ1-1; 8 bases fit TRBD1. V dropped 3 bases and J dropped 5; count of bases not matched to a gene: 5. The CDR3 is made up of 14 amino acids. Germline lookup yields CDR1 MGHDK and CDR2 SYGVNS.

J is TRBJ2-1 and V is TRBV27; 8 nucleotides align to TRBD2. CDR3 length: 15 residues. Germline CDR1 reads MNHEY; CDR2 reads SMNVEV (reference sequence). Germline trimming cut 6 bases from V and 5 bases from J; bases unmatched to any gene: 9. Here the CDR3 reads CASRSGTRPDNEQFF. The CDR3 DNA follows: TGTGCCAGCAGATCTGGGACTAGACCAGACAATGAGCAGTTCTTC.

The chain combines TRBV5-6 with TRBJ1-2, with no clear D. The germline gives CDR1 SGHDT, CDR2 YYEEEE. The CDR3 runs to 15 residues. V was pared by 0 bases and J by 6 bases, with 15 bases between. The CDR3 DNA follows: TGTGCCAGCAGCTTGGCTGGTAGGGAGAGCGATGGCTACACCTTC. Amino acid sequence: CASSLAGRESDGYTF.

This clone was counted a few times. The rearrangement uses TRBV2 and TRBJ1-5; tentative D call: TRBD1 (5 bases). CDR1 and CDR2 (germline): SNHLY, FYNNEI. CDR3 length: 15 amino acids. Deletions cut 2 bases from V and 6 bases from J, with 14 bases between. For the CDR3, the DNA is TGTGCCAGCAGTGAAAGGGGTATTCGACGTCAGCCCCAGCATTTT. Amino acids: CASSERGIRRQPQHF.

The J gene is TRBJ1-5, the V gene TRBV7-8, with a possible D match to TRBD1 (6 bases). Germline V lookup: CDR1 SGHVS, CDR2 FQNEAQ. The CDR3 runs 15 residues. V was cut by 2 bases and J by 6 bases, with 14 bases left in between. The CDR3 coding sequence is TGTGCCAGCAGCTTAACAGGGTCAGCCGGTCAGCCCCAGCATTTT. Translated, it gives CASSLTGSAGQPQHF.